Presented here are 17 T cell receptor beta chains from one specimen sequenced in a study of vaccination effects on CD4 cells after COVID-19. The antigens these receptors bind are not known. Method: immunoSEQ multiplex PCR; TCRdb's copy keeps in-frame clones and lacks some. Of roughly 67,000 clones in the sample, 78% were seen once. Antigen-specific CD4+ T cells were expanded (with viral peptide pools) by the ViraFEST assay ahead of sequencing. When ten to eleven days of culture had elapsed, CD4+ T cells were isolated. Having tested negative for nucleocapsid antibodies, the vaccine recipients showed no prior SARS-CoV-2 infection. Here the sequenced sample was CD4+ T cells from PBMCs cultured with SARS-CoV-2 spike peptides, taken before COVID-19 vaccination. The source of these receptors is a human donor who received a COVID-19 vaccine.

The V call is TRBV5-1, the J call TRBJ1-6, with 11 bases that match TRBD1. The CDR3 length is 16 residues. Trimming removed 4 bases from V and 3 bases from J; junction bases left unmatched: 3. The V gene's germline CDR1 is SGHRS and CDR2 YFSETQ. This CDR3 reads CASSLGTGGYNSPLHF. CDR3 nucleotides: TGCGCCAGCAGCCTCGGGACAGGGGGCTATAATTCACCCCTCCACTTT.

The V gene is TRBV4-1, the J gene TRBJ2-4, with D perhaps TRBD1 (5 bases). The CDR3 length is 15 residues. Per germline, CDR1 MGHRA and CDR2 YSYEKL. The V end was cut by 0 bases, the J end by 8 bases, with 14 bases between. Here the CDR3 DNA reads TGCGCCAGCAGCCAAGATCCTAGGACAACGGACATTCAGTACTTC. Translation gives CASSQDPRTTDIQYF.

This clone was seen a single time. The chain uses TRBV19 and TRBJ2-7; a weak D match, TRBD2 (5 bases). The germline gives CDR1 LNHDA, CDR2 SQIVND (reference sequence). The V and J ends lost 2 bases and 4 bases respectively, with 9 bases between them. The CDR3 spans 13 residues. The CDR3 sequence: CASSIKPGYEQYV. For the CDR3, the DNA is TGTGCCAGTAGTATAAAGCCGGGATACGAGCAGTACGTC.

The V gene is TRBV24-1, the J gene TRBJ2-2; 7 positions match TRBD1. J gave up 0 bases and V 3 bases, and 3 bases lay outside the gene matches. This CDR3 has 16 residues. Germline V gene data show CDR1 as KGHDR and CDR2 as SFDVKD. The CDR3 DNA is TGTGCCACCAGTGATCCTGACAGGGCGAACACCGGGGAGCTGTTTTTT. It translates to CATSDPDRANTGELFF.

The gene calls are TRBV2 and TRBJ2-1, with 8 bases that match TRBD1. The J segment lost 3 bases and the V segment lost 6 bases, leaving 7 bases of the junction unmatched. The CDR3 runs to 15 residues. Germline assignment: CDR1 SNHLY and CDR2 FYNNEI. The chain's CDR3 is CASSPGGAGYNEQFF. The CDR3 DNA sequence: TGTGCCAGCAGCCCAGGGGGCGCGGGCTACAATGAGCAGTTCTTC.

CDR3 in amino acids: CASSLGGPGTDTQYF. The CDR3 DNA reads as TGTGCCAGCAGCTTAGGGGGGCCCGGCACAGATACGCAGTATTTT. The chain has TRBV13 and TRBJ2-3; D might be TRBD1 (5 bases). The CDR3 loop spans 15 amino acids. V dropped 0 bases and J dropped 1 base, with 8 bases sitting between them. Germline V lookup: CDR1 PRHDT, CDR2 FYEKMQ (reference sequence).

The chain is built from TRBV7-3 and TRBJ1-1, with 7 bases that match TRBD1. In germline, CDR1 is SGHTA, CDR2 FQGTGA. This CDR3 has 14 residues. J gave up 5 bases and V 6 bases, and 9 bases lay outside the gene matches. CDR3: CASSFQGGGTEAFF. As DNA, the CDR3 is TGTGCCAGCAGTTTTCAAGGGGGCGGAACTGAAGCTTTCTTT.

This clone has a single count. V gene TRBV18 combines with J gene TRBJ2-3, with 8 nucleotides matching TRBD1. V was clipped by 6 bases and J by 0 bases; unmatched bases: 2. The germline CDR1 and CDR2 sequences are KGHSH and LQKENI. This CDR3 is built from 14 residues. This chain's CDR3 is CASSRTGSTDTQYF. CDR3 DNA sequence: TGTGCCAGCTCCCGGACAGGGAGCACAGATACGCAGTATTTT. Combining the CDR3 with reference TRBV18 and TRBJ2-3 gives the whole variable domain NAGVMQNPRHLVRRRGQEARLRCSPMKGHSHVYWYRQLPEEGLKFMVYLQKENIIDESGMPKERFSAEFPKEGPSILRIQQVVRGDSAAYFCASSRTGSTDTQYFGPGTRLTVL.

The chain uses TRBV10-3 and TRBJ1-1, with a possible D match to TRBD1 (6 bases). Trimming stripped 4 bases from V and 1 base from J, with 10 bases between. There are 14 residues in the CDR3. Germline CDR1 ENHRY, CDR2 SYGVKD. DNA for the CDR3: TGTGCCATCAGTGGACAGGCGGCGAACACTGAAGCTTTCTTT. Its protein product is CAISGQAANTEAFF.

The chain employs TRBV20-1 and TRBJ2-5, with D perhaps matching TRBD1 or TRBD2 (5 bases each). The CDR3 length is 15 residues. Trimming left V 3 bases short and J 1 base short, with 15 bases between. CDR1 and CDR2 from the germline V gene are DFQATT and SNEGSKA (reference sequence). CDR3 region: CSASHEGRVQETQYF. In nucleotides, the CDR3 is TGCAGTGCTAGTCACGAGGGGCGAGTCCAAGAGACCCAGTACTTC.

This rearrangement joins TRBV19 to TRBJ2-5; 7 bases are shared with TRBD1. Germline values: CDR1 LNHDA, CDR2 SQIVND (reference sequence). The CDR3 is 16 amino acids. J lost 3 bases, V lost 6 bases, and 13 bases had no gene match. The CDR3 here is CASRAAGTAEKETQYF. The CDR3, as DNA: TGTGCCAGTAGAGCGGCCGGGACAGCAGAAAAAGAGACCCAGTACTTC. Drawing the rest from reference TRBV19 and TRBJ2-5, the complete variable domain is DGGITQSPKYLFRKEGQNVTLSCEQNLNHDAMYWYRQDPGQGLRLIYYSQIVNDFQKGDIAEGYSVSREKKESFPLTVTSAQKNPTAFYLCASRAAGTAEKETQYFGPGTRLLVL.

V gene TRBV6-6 combines with J gene TRBJ1-1; TRBD1 aligns across 8 bases. This CDR3 spans 21 amino acids. V dropped 5 bases and J dropped 9; count of bases not matched to a gene: 32. Germline CDR1 and CDR2: MNHNY and SVGAGI (reference sequence). In DNA form, the CDR3 reads TGTGCCAGCAGTCGGCAAATATCCCGGACAGGGCTTCCAGAAATGATAAGAAAAGCTTTCTTT. It codes for CASSRQISRTGLPEMIRKAFF.

The J gene is TRBJ1-1, the V gene TRBV5-1, with D maybe TRBD1 (6 bases). Germline V gives CDR1 SGHRS, CDR2 YFSETQ. This CDR3 is 16 amino acids long. V was shortened by 0 bases and J by 2 bases, with 14 bases between the two germline ends. The CDR3: CASSLAEGGDNTEAFF. The CDR3 nucleotides read TGCGCCAGCAGCTTGGCCGAGGGGGGGGACAACACTGAAGCTTTCTTT.

The rearrangement uses TRBV5-6 and TRBJ2-5; 7 bases map to TRBD1. Germline V CDR1 and CDR2: SGHDT, YYEEEE. V was clipped by 4 bases and J by 3 bases; unmatched bases: 6. The length of the CDR3 is 14 residues. CDR3 bases: TGTGCCAGCAGCATCGACAGGGCCAAAGAGACCCAGTACTTC. Translation: CASSIDRAKETQYF.

J is TRBJ2-1 and V is TRBV5-1; D possibly corresponds to TRBD1 (6 bases). Germline assignment: CDR1 SGHRS and CDR2 YFSETQ. The CDR3 contains 20 residues. Trimming shortened V by 4 bases and J by 0 bases, and 26 bases separated the two germline ends. CDR3 nucleotides: TGCGCCAGCAGCCGTGCACTTGAGGCAGGGACACTCAGCTCCTACAATGAGCAGTTCTTC. Translation: CASSRALEAGTLSSYNEQFF. The variable domain in full, with the rest retrieved from reference TRBV5-1 and TRBJ2-1, is KAGVTQTPRYLIKTRGQQVTLSCSPISGHRSVSWYQQTPGQGLQFLFEYFSETQRNKGNFPGRFSGRQFSNSRSEMNVSTLELGDSALYLCASSRALEAGTLSSYNEQFFGPGTRLTVL.

The chain combines TRBV11-1 with TRBJ2-1, with D possibly matching TRBD1 (8 bases). V was pared by 5 bases and J by 5 bases, with 16 bases between. CDR1 and CDR2 (germline): SGHAT, FQDESV (reference sequence). This CDR3 spans 15 amino acids. In DNA, the CDR3 is TGTGCCAGCAGCCACAGGGGGGGGCGACACAATGAGCAGTTCTTC. Its translation: CASSHRGGRHNEQFF.

There are a few counts of this clone. This sequence joins TRBV5-1 and TRBJ2-2; weak D call: TRBD2 (6 bases). The CDR3 spans 15 residues. The V end lost 0 bases, the J end lost 4 bases, and 10 bases lay between the germline ends. Germline values: CDR1 SGHRS, CDR2 YFSETQ. CDR3: CASSLGQGGTGELFF. Here the CDR3 DNA reads TGCGCCAGCAGCTTGGGGCAGGGAGGCACCGGGGAGCTGTTTTTT.